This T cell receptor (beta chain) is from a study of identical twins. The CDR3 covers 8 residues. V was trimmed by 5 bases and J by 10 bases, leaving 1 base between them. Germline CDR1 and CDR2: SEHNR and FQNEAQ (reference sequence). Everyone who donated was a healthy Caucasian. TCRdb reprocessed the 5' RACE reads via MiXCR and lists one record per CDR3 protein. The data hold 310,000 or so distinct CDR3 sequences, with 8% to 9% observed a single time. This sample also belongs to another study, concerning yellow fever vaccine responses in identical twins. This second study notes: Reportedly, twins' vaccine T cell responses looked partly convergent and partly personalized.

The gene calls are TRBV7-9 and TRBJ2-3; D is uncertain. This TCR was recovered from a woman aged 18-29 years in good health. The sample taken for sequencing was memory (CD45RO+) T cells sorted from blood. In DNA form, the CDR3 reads TGTGCCAGCAGCGCGCAGTATTTT. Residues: CASSAQYF.